This T cell receptor (beta chain) originates from a study of blood T cell repertoires in COVID-19. Study context: Samples of COVID-19 (acute and convalescent) were obtained from the United States, Italy and Spain. Sources were T cells, B-cell-depleted T cells, or PBMCs; the material itself was cDNA or gDNA.

Per the original methods: Nucleated cell counts were estimated from reference gene primer amplification. Profiling relied on immunoSEQ multiplex PCR, and the TCRdb table lists in-frame clones only, not all of them. That table is the source of V, J and clone size, and D and trimming were worked out from the DNA. The repertoire includes 100,000 to 150,000 clones, approximately 85% of them detected once, and more than 6.5% sits in the top ten. CDR1 MNHEY and CDR2 SVGAGI come from the germline V gene. The CDR3 length is 13 residues. Trimming left V 0 bases short and J 3 bases short, with 5 bases between.

This TCR came from an elderly man with active or convalescent COVID-19. The V and J genes are TRBV6-5 and TRBJ1-1; no definite D call. Source material: peripheral blood. CDR3 sequence (DNA): TGTGCCAGCAGTTACTCGGCGGACACTGAAGCTTTCTTT. This codes for CASSYSADTEAFF.